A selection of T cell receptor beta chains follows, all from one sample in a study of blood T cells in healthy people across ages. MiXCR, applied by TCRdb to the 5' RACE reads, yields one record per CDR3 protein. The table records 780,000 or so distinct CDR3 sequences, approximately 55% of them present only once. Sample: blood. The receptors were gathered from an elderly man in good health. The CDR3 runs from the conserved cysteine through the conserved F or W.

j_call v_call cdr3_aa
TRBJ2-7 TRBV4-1 CASSQDMVSGTTSYEQYF
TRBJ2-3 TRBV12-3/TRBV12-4 CASSGYRDTGTDTQYF
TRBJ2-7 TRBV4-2 CASSQVEGRRGSEQYF
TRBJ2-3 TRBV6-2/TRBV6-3 CASRRDTQYF
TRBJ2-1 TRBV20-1 CSATSGTSGDNEQFF
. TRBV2 CASSGTSGNGETQYF
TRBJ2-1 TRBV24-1 CATSRADTYNEQFF
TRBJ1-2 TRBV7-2 CASTLSQGINYGYTF
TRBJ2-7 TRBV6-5 CASSATEAYEQYF
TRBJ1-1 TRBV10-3 CAIGSGGVLGTEAFF
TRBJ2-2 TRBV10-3 CAIKAGGPTGELFF
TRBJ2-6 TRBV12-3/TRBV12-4 CASHGLAGEPGANVLTF
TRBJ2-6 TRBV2 CASTRILGGANVLTF
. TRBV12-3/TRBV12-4 CASSLVSGANNEQYF
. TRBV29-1 CSVGTGMYEQYF
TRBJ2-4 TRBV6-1 CASSEEARGSKLAKNIQYF
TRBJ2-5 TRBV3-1 CASSQGGQRRVETQYF
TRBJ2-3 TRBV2 CASRQADTQYF
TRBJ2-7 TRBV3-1 CASSQEPREIYEQYF
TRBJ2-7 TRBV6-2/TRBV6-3 CASSYLGQGISYEQYF
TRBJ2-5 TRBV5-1 CASSESEQETQYF
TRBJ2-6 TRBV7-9 CASSPRTGFTGANVLTF
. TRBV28 CASSLSGQGAVYEQYF
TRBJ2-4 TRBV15 CATSRDAAGKSIQYF
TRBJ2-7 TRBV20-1 CSAKDSGTYEQYF
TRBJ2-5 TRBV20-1 CSANSPIPETQYF
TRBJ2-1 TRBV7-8 CASSFGLGGYEQFF
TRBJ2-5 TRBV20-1 CSARGLAGTGETQYF
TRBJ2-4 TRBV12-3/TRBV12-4 CASSRRSRNIQYF
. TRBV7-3 CASSFPGRSLHEQYF
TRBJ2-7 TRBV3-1 CASSPRRGVVGQYF
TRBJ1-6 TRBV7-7 CADTGSSYNSPLHF
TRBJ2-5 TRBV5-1 CASSTGLAGGQEQYF
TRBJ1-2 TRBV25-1 CASSEWPNYGYTF
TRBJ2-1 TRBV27 CASRSAAGAMYNEQFF
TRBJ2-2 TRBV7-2 CASSSRSQWTANTGELFF
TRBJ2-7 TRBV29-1 CSVERAPNEQYF
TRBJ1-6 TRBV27 CASSIGTSYNSPLHF
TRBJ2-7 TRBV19 CASSIGLAIYEQYF
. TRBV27 CASSPTGGPNEQYF
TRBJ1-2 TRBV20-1 CSASPTGSYGYTF
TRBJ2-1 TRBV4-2 CASSRWASGSRDEQFF
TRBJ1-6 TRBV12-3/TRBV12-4 CASSFSGDSPLHF
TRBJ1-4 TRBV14 CASSDRPQRGEKLFF
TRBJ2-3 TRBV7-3 CASSLTRLAGGPDTQYF
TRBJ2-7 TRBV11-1 CASSFGLQYEQYF
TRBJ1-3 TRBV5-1 CASSPGGSTGNTIYF
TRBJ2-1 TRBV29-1 CSGRASGRPEQFF
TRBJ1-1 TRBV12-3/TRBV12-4 CASSRHRDRVTEAFF
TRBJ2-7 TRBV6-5 CASSETGLSYEQYF
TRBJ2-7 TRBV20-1 CSAADYEQYF